This entry describes one TCR beta chain. Its specificity is not known. Once extracted for a subset, genomic DNA was divided evenly among several immunoSEQ plates. The repertoire was sequenced with immunoSEQ multiplex PCR; TCRdb's copy has only in-frame clones and lacks some. The sample lists just over 2,000,000 clones, approximately 95% occurring once. This sample was included in a study of shared clonotypes between healthy human individuals. Whole-study findings and limits: Clonotype sharing among donors likely depends on sequencing depth.

Germline V gene lookup returns CDR1 LNHDA and CDR2 SQIVND (reference sequence). Trimming cost V 0 bases and J 3 bases, with 2 bases left between them. This CDR3 is built from 12 residues. CD45RO negativity and positive selection for CCR7 defined naive CD8 cells, a population that excluded terminally differentiated effector memory CD45RA+ cells. This clonotype was obtained from a young man in good health. V is TRBV19 and J is TRBJ1-1, with D uncertain. The sequencing input was naive CD8+ T cells sorted from blood. The CDR3 here is CASSIDHTEAFF. CDR3 in DNA: TGTGCCAGTAGTATAGACCACACTGAAGCTTTCTTT.